This TCR beta chain derives from a study of blood T cell repertoires in COVID-19. Overall study: Sites across the United States, Italy and Spain contributed samples from acute and convalescent COVID-19. The cDNA or gDNA used as material had been derived from T cells, B-cell-depleted T cells, or PBMCs.

V shed 1 base, J shed 8 bases, and the junction held 7 bases outside the gene matches. CDR1 and CDR2 (germline): KGHSH, LQKENI. This CDR3 has 15 amino acids. Authors' data handling: For nucleated cells, counts were estimated from reference gene primer amplification. Profiling relied on immunoSEQ multiplex PCR, and the TCRdb table lists in-frame clones only, not all of them. V and J calls and clone size are as listed in that table; D and trimming were resolved from the DNA. The repertoire holds 200,000 to 300,000 clones, with about 90% as singletons. Sequencing was done on a sample of peripheral blood. This chain connects TRBV18 to TRBJ1-4, with 7 bases identical to TRBD1. The sequence was obtained from a woman between 40 and 50 years old with acute or convalescent COVID-19. CDR3 region: CASSPQGAVVEKLFF. DNA for the CDR3: TGTGCCAGCTCACCACAGGGGGCCGTGGTGGAAAAACTGTTTTTT.